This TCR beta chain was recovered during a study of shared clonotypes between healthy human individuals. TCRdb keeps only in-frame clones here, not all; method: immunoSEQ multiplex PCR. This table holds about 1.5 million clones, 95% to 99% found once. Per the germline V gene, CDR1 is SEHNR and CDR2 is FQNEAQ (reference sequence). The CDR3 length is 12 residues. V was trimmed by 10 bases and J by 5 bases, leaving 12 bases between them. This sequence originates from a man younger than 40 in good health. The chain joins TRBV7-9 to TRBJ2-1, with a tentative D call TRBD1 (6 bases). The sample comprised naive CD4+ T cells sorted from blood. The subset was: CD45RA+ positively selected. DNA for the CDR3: TGTGCCACCCGGGACAACGACAATGAGCAGTTCTTC. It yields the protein CATRDNDNEQFF.